These 3 T cell receptor beta chains share one sample of origin, sequenced in a study of control samples from healthy donors and cancer patients. Sequencing was performed with immunoSEQ multiplex PCR; in TCRdb, only in-frame clones are kept and a portion is missing. The table records tens of thousands of clones, about nine tenths of them present only once. Source material: blood. The receptors were sampled from a man aged 30 to 39 in good health.

The gene calls are TRBV6-5 and TRBJ2-7; D unresolved. The CDR3 runs 11 residues. V lost 6 bases and J 3 bases, leaving 6 bases between the germline ends. Germline CDR1 and CDR2: MNHEY and SVGAGI. DNA for the CDR3: TGTGCCAGCAGGAAGAACTACGAGCAGTACTTC. Its translation: CASRKNYEQYF.

This chain joins TRBV3-1 (or the pseudogene TRBV3-2) and TRBJ1-1; D gene ambiguous. This CDR3 is built from 15 residues. V was pared by 0 bases and J by 1 base, with 9 bases between. In germline, CDR1 is LGHDT, CDR2 YNNKEL (reference sequence). DNA of the CDR3: TGTGCCAGCAGCCAAGAAAGCAGCTCGAACACTGAAGCTTTCTTT. Its translation: CASSQESSSNTEAFF.

This clone showed up just once. The chain links TRBV6-2 or TRBV6-3 to TRBJ1-1; 11 bases map to TRBD1. The CDR3 length is 16 residues. Trimming cost V 4 bases and J 5 bases; bases outside gene matches: 9. CDR1 and CDR2 from the germline V gene are MNHEY and SVGEGT. The CDR3: CASSSSGTGGRTEAFF. DNA of the CDR3: TGTGCCAGCAGTTCCTCCGGGACAGGGGGACGGACTGAAGCTTTCTTT.